This T cell receptor (beta chain) was profiled in a study of circulating and synovial CD4+ cells in juvenile arthritis. Trimming took off 5 bases at V and 7 bases at J, with 23 bases between the two ends. Germline-derived CDR1 and CDR2 are SEHNR and FQNEAQ (reference sequence). The CDR3 consists of 16 residues. Profiled with immunoSEQ multiplex PCR; TCRdb holds only in-frame clones, not every one. The table lists over 1,500 clones, approximately 90% of them singletons. PBMCs were sorted for HLA-DR+CD14-CD3+CD4+CD25low/- cells. The J gene is TRBJ1-2, the V gene TRBV7-9; D is possibly TRBD1 (5 bases). The receptor was isolated from a human patient with juvenile idiopathic arthritis. Some clones in this sample may be carry-over from other donors' samples. The sample was HLA-DR+ CD4+ T cells from blood. Subset noted: circulating pathogenic-like lymphocytes, sorted as HLA-DR+CD14-CD3+CD4+CD25low/- blood T cells. The CDR3 sequence: CASSPPGGGGSIGYTF. CDR3 coding DNA: TGTGCCAGCAGCCCCCCGGGTGGTGGGGGGTCGATTGGCTACACCTTC.